This T cell receptor beta chain is drawn from a study (dated by TCRdb to about 2016). The library was prepared using RT-PCR. The reads were generated on an Illumina MiSeq. TCRdb handled the public reads itself, with Q25 trimming in fastp and clone calling in MiXCR, and kept productive beta chains. Each entry is one CDR3 protein sequence, shown with its most common DNA and genes. The sample table shows roughly 560 distinct CDR3 sequences, and around 35% are seen once. Roughly 16% of the sample is held by the ten biggest clonotypes. Concerning this clonotype: Its antigen remains undetermined. No per-base quality is available; no much larger clone lies one base away.

CDR1 and CDR2, per the germline V gene (reference sequence), are SEHNR and FQNEAQ. The CDR3, from cysteine to phenylalanine, totals 16 residues. The entry retains the CDR3 DNA only, 48 bases that are in frame from base 1. Deletion took 4 bases off V and 9 bases off J, with a span of 22 bases between the germline ends. Sample: memory CD4+ T cells from salivary gland. The TCR was taken from a female donor with primary Sjogren's syndrome. The chain uses TRBV7-9 and TRBJ2-1; the D segment may tentatively be TRBD1 or TRBD2, each giving 6 matched bases. Read as DNA, the sequence is TGTGCCAGCAGCTCCATTGGGGGGCTTAAGCACAGTGAGCAGTTCTTC. The translation is CASSSIGGLKHSEQFF.